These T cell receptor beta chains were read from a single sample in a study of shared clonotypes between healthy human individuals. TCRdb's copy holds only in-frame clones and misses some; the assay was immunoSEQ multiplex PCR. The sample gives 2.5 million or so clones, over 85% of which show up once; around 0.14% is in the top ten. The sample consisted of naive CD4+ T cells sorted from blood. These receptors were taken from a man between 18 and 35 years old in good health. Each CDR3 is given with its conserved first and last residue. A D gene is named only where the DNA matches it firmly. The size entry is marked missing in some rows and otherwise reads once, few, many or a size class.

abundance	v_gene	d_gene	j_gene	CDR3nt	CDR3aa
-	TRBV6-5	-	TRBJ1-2	TGTGCCAGCAGTTACTCGAGTTTGGATGGCTACACCTTC	CASSYSSLDGYTF
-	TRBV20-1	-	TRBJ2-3	TGCAGTGCCGGGGGCACAGATACGCAGTATTTT	CSAGGTDTQYF
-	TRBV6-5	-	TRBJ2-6	TGTGCCAGCAGAGATGGGGGCGCTGGGGCCAACGTCCTGACTTTC	CASRDGGAGANVLTF
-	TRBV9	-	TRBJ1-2	TGTGCCAGCAGCCCCAGGGTCCAAGGGAACTATGGCTACACCTTC	CASSPRVQGNYGYTF
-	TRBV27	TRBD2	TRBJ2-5	TGTGCCAGCAGTTTATGGGGGACTAGCGGGGAAGAGACCCAGTACTTC	CASSLWGTSGEETQYF
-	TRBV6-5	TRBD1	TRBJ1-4	TGTGCCAGCAGTTTGACCGGGACAGGGTTTGAAAAACTGTTTTTT	CASSLTGTGFEKLFF
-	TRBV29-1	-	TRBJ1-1	TGCAGTCATAGAGGGGGGGTGAACACTGAAGCTTTCTTT	CSHRGGVNTEAFF
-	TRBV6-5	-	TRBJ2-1	TGTGCCAGCAGTCACGATCCCGGGGCCTACAATGAGCAGTTCTTC	CASSHDPGAYNEQFF
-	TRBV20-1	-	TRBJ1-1	TGCAGTTGGCAGGGGACCACTGAAGCTTTCTTT	CSWQGTTEAFF
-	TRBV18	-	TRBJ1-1	TGTGCCAGCTCACCACCGGGAGGGATGAACACTGAAGCTTTCTTT	CASSPPGGMNTEAFF
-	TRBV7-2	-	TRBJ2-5	TGTGCCAGCAGCCGAGACAGATACCAAGAGACCCAGTACTTC	CASSRDRYQETQYF
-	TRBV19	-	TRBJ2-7	TGTGCCAGTAGTCAGTCAGTTGGAGGGTACGAGCAGTACTTC	CASSQSVGGYEQYF
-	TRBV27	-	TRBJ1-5	TGTGCCAGCAGCCAGGGGTTTTCTCCCAATCAGCCCCAGCATTTT	CASSQGFSPNQPQHF
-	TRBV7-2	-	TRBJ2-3	TGTGCCAGCAGCTTAGATGGTTCGACAGATACGCAGTATTTT	CASSLDGSTDTQYF
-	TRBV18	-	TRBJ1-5	TGTGCCAGCTCTCCCGAGGCGGGGTTAGGCAATCAGCCCCAGCATTTT	CASSPEAGLGNQPQHF
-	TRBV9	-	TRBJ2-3	TGTGCCAGCAGCGTAGTGGCTAGCGTCACAGATACGCAGTATTTT	CASSVVASVTDTQYF
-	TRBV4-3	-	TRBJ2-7	TGCGCCAGCAGCCAAGAGTTGTCGGGTCCCGGGCTCTGGGACGAGCAGTACTTC	CASSQELSGPGLWDEQYF
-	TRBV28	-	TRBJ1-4	TGTGCCAGCAGCCCACCCTCAGGGACAATCAACGAAAAACTGTTTTTT	CASSPPSGTINEKLFF
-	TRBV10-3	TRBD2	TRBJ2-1	TGTGCCATCGGGAGGGGCCCCGGGCAGTTCTTC	CAIGRGPGQFF
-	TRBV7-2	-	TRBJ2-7	TGTGCCAGCAGCTTAGACAGCGGGTTCGACGAGCAGTACTTC	CASSLDSGFDEQYF
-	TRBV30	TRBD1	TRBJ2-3	TGTGCCTGGAGTGTATTTAGTGAGGGACAGGGGGGACTAAGGGATACGCAGTATTTT	CAWSVFSEGQGGLRDTQYF
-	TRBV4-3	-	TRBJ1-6	TGCGCCAGCAGCCAAGAGCGAGCGGATAATTCACCCCTCCACTTT	CASSQERADNSPLHF
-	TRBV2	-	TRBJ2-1	TGTGCCAGCAGCCCCGGGGGCGGGGAAGTTGAGCAGTTCTTC	CASSPGGGEVEQFF
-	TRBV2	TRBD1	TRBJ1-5	TGTGCCAGCAGGCAACAGGACAGGGCCGGGACCCAGCATTTT	CASRQQDRAGTQHF
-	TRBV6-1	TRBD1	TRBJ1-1	TGTGCCAGCAGTGCCTTTACAGGGGCCCCTGAAGCTTTCTTT	CASSAFTGAPEAFF
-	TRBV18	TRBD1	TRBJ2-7	TGTGCCAGCTCACCAGCGGGACAGGGATTCTACGAGCAGTACTTC	CASSPAGQGFYEQYF
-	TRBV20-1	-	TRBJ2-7	TGCAGTGCTCCGAAGAAAAGCGAGCAGTACTTC	CSAPKKSEQYF
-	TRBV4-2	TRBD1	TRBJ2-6	TGTGCCAGCAGCCAGGAAGGACAGGGCCTTTTCTCTGGGGCCAACGTCCTGACTTTC	CASSQEGQGLFSGANVLTF
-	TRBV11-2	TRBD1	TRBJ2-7	TGTGCCAGCAGCTTTACCGGGACAGGGGCCTACGAGCAGTACTTC	CASSFTGTGAYEQYF
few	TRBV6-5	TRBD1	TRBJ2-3	TGTGCCAGCAGTTACTCACGGACAGGGGACCTGGATACGCAGTATTTT	CASSYSRTGDLDTQYF
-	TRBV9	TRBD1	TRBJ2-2	TGTGCCAGCAGCCAGGGACAGAGGAACACCGGGGAGCTGTTTTTT	CASSQGQRNTGELFF
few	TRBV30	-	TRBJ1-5	TGTGCCTGGAGTCCTCGGCCGTATCAGCCCCAGCATTTT	CAWSPRPYQPQHF
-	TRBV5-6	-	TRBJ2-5	TGTGCCAGCAGCCCTGATGTCCAAGAGACCCAGTACTTC	CASSPDVQETQYF
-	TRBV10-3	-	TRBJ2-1	TGTGCCATCGGTACAGGCCGAGACTACAATGAGCAGTTCTTC	CAIGTGRDYNEQFF
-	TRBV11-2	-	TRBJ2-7	TGTGCCAGCAGCCTGATCCGAGCTAGTACGTACGAGCAGTACTTC	CASSLIRASTYEQYF
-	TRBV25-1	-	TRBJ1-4	TGTGCCAGCAGTGTACAAAGTCCGGCAACTAATGAAAAACTGTTTTTT	CASSVQSPATNEKLFF
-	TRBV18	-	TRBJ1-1	TGTGCCAGCTCTCCTCTCTCTACAGGGAGCAGCGACACTGAAGCTTTCTTT	CASSPLSTGSSDTEAFF
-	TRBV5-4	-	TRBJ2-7	TGTGCCAGCAGCTTGGCCGGGACGGCATCCTACGAGCAGTACTTC	CASSLAGTASYEQYF
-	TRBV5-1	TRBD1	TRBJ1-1	TGCGCCAGCAGCTCTGCCCCGACAGGGATGAACACTGAAGCTTTCTTT	CASSSAPTGMNTEAFF
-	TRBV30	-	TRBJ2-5	TGTGCCTGGGCACAAGAGACCCAGTACTTC	CAWAQETQYF
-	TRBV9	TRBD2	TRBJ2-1	TGTGCCAGCAGCGTAGGACTAGCGGGCACAACAATGGTCGATGAGCAGTTCTTC	CASSVGLAGTTMVDEQFF
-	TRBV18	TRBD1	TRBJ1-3	TGTGCCAGCTCACCCGGACAGGTTACGGGTGGAAACACCATATATTTT	CASSPGQVTGGNTIYF
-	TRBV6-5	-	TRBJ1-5	TGTGCCAGCAGTCTTGACAGTAATCAGCCCCAGCATTTT	CASSLDSNQPQHF
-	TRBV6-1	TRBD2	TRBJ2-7	TGTGCCAGCAGTGAACGACGTCCTAACGGACTTAGCGGGAAGTTGTACGAGCAGTACTTC	CASSERRPNGLSGKLYEQYF
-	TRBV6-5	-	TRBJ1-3	TGTGCCAGCAGTCCGAGGTTTGCATCTGGAAACACCATATATTTT	CASSPRFASGNTIYF
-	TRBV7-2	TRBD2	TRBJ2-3	TGTGCCAGCAGCTTCAGCGGGAGTACGCAGTATTTT	CASSFSGSTQYF
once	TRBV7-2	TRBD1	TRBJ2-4	TGTGCCAGCAGCTCCTACAGGGGGGCCAAAAACATTCAGTACTTC	CASSSYRGAKNIQYF
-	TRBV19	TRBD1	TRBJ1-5	TGTGCCAGTAGTATAAGGGGGCAGGCTCATCAGCCCCAGCATTTT	CASSIRGQAHQPQHF
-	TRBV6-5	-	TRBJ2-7	TGTGCCAGCAGTTATTGGCAGGGATCCGAGCAGTACTTC	CASSYWQGSEQYF
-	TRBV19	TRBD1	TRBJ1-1	TGTGCCAGTAGGCGACAGGGTGAAAACACTGAAGCTTTCTTT	CASRRQGENTEAFF
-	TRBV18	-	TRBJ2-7	TGTGCCAGCTCACCACCAACACCTACACTAGGTTTTGGCTACGAGCAGTACTTC	CASSPPTPTLGFGYEQYF
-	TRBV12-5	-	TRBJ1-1	TGTGCTAGTGGTTTGGCCTCAGTGAACACTGAAGCTTTCTTT	CASGLASVNTEAFF
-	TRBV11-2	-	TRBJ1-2	TGTGCCAGCAGGGGGTTGGACAGTAACTATGGCTACACCTTC	CASRGLDSNYGYTF
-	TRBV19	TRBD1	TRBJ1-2	TGTGCCACCGCGGGACAGGGAGACTATGGCTACACCTTC	CATAGQGDYGYTF
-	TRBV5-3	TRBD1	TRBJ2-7	TGTGCCAGCAGCTCCCGGGACAGGGTTTACTACGAGCAGTACTTC	CASSSRDRVYYEQYF